This T cell receptor beta chain is drawn from a study of blood T cell repertoires in COVID-19. About the research overall: COVID-19 samples from acute and convalescent phases originated in the United States, Italy and Spain. Sources were T cells, B-cell-depleted T cells, or PBMCs; the material itself was cDNA or gDNA.

The germline V gene has CDR1 LNHDA and CDR2 SQIVND (reference sequence). This CDR3 has 14 amino acids. V was pared by 3 bases and J by 7 bases, with 7 bases of the junction left unmatched. Source study methods: Reference gene primers were amplified, and this amplification served to estimate nucleated cell counts. Data came from immunoSEQ multiplex PCR; TCRdb stores just in-frame clones and leaves some out. For V, J and clone size, that table is used; D and trimming come from the DNA. This table has 200,000 to 250,000 clones, more than 75% appearing once. In its sample, this clone was seen once. The sequenced sample consisted of peripheral blood. The sequence was collected from a woman of 80 years or more with COVID-19, enrolled during active disease. The rearrangement links TRBV19 to TRBJ1-2; TRBD1 matches 8 bases. In nucleotides, the CDR3 is TGTGCCAGTAGTATCGGGCAGGGGGCTGCTGGCTACACCTTC. This gives the protein CASSIGQGAAGYTF.